This TCR beta chain is from a study of PD-1 and CTLA-4 blockade in melanoma. The germline V gene encodes CDR1 SGHVS and CDR2 FQNEAQ. The CDR3 is 14 residues long. V lost 5 bases and J 8 bases, leaving 15 bases between the germline ends. The data were produced by immunoSEQ multiplex PCR, yet TCRdb's version contains in-frame clones alone and is incomplete. The table shows about 18,000 clones, with over 65% occurring only once. This chain links TRBV7-8 with TRBJ1-4, with a possible D match to TRBD1 (5 bases). Sequenced here: CD8+ T cells from peripheral blood, sampled before anti-PD-1 treatment. This clonotype originated in a human donor with melanoma. CDR3 nucleotide sequence: TGTGCCAGCAGCCAGGCCCAGGGAAACGAAAAACTGTTTTTT. This encodes CASSQAQGNEKLFF.